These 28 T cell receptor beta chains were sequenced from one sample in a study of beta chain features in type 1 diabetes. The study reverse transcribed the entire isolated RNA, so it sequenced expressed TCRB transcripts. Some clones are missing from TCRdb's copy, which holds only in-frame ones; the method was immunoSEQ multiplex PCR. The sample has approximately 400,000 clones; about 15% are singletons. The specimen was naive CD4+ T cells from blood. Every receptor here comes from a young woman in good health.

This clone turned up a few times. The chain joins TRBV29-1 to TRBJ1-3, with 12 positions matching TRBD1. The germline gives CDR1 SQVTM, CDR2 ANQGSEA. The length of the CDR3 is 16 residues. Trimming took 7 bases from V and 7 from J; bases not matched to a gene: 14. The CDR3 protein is CSGRLVGTGGRNTIYF. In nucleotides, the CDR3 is TGCAGCGGCCGACTTGTCGGGACAGGGGGCCGCAACACCATATATTTT.

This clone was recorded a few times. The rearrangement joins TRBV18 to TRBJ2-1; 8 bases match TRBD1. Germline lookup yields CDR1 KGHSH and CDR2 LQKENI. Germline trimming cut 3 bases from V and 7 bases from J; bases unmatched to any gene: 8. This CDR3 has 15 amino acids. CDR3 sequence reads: CASSPPGGARNEQFF. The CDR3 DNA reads TGTGCCAGCTCACCTCCAGGGGGCGCGAGGAATGAGCAGTTCTTC.

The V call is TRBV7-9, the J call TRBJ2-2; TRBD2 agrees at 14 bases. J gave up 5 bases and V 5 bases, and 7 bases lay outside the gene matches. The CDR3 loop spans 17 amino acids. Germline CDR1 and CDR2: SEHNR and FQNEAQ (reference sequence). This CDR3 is CASSGGTSGRRTGELFF. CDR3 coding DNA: TGTGCCAGCAGCGGGGGGACTAGCGGGAGACGGACCGGGGAGCTGTTTTTT. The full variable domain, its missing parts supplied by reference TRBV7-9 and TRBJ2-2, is DTGVSQNPRHKITKRGQNVTFRCDPISEHNRLYWYRQTLGQGPEFLTYFQNEAQLEKSRLLSDRFSAERPKGSFSTLEIQRTEQGDSAMYLCASSGGTSGRRTGELFFGEGSRLTVL.

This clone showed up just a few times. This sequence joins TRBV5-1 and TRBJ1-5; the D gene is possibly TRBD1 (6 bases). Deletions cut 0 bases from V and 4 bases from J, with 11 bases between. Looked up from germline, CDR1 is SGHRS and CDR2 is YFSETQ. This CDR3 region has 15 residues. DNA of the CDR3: TGCGCCAGCAGCTTGGAAGGACAGCTTAATCAGCCCCAGCATTTT. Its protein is CASSLEGQLNQPQHF.

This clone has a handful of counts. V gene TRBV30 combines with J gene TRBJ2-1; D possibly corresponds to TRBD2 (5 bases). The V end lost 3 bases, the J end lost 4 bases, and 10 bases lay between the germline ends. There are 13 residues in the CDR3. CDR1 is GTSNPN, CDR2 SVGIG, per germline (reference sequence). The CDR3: CAWREAAYNEQFF. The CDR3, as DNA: TGTGCCTGGAGGGAGGCAGCTTACAATGAGCAGTTCTTC.

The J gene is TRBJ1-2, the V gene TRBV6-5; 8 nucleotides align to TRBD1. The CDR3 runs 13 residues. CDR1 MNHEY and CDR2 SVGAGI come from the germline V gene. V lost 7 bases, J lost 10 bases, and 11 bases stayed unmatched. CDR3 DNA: TGTGCCAGCACCCGGACAGGGACGGTTTCCTACACCTTC. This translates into CASTRTGTVSYTF.

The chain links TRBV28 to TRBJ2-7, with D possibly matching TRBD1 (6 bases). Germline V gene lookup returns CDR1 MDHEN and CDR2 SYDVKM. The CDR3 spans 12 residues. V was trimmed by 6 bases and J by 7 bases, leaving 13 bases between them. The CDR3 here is CASSLITGEQYF. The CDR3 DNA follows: TGTGCCAGCAGCCTTATAACAGGGGAGCAGTACTTC.

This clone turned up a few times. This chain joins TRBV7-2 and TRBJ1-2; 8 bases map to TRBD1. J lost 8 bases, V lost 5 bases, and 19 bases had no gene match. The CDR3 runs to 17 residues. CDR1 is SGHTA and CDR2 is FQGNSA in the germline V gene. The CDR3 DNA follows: TGTGCCAGCAGCCCTGATGTTGCATGGACGACAGGGGTAGGCTACACCTTC. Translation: CASSPDVAWTTGVGYTF.

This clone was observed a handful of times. The CDR3 bases are TGTGCCAGCAGCCAAGATCGGCTAGCGCCAGATACGCAGTATTTT. As protein: CASSQDRLAPDTQYF. The gene calls are TRBV4-2 and TRBJ2-3; the D gene is possibly TRBD2 (6 bases). The CDR3 has 15 residues. V was trimmed by 0 bases and J by 4 bases, leaving 11 bases between them. Germline CDR1 is LGHNA and CDR2 is YNFKEQ.

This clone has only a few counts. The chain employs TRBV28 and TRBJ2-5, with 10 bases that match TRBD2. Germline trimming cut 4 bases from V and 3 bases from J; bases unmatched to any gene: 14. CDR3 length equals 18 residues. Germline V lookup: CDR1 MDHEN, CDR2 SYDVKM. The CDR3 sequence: CASSSPRSTSGTEETQYF. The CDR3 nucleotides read TGTGCCAGCAGTTCGCCCCGGTCCACTAGCGGGACGGAAGAGACCCAGTACTTC. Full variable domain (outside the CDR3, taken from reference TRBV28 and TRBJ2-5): DVKVTQSSRYLVKRTGEKVFLECVQDMDHENMFWYRQDPGLGLRLIYFSYDVKMKEKGDIPEGYSVSREKKERFSLILESASTNQTSMYLCASSSPRSTSGTEETQYFGPGTRLLVL.

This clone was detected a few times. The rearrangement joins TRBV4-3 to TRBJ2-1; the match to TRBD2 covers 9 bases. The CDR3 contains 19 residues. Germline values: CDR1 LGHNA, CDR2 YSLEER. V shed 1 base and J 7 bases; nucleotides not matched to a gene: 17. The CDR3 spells CASSQVGRAGGTLENEQFF. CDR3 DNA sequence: TGCGCCAGCAGCCAAGTCGGTCGAGCGGGAGGTACGTTAGAGAATGAGCAGTTCTTC.

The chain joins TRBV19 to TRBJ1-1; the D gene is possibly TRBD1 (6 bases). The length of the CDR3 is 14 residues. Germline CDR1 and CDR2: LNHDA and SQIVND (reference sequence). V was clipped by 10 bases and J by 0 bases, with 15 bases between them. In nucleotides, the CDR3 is TGTGCCACCAAAGGGGGATCTATGAACACTGAAGCTTTCTTT. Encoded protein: CATKGGSMNTEAFF.

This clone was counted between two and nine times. The CDR3: CASSALEGTGANVLTF. In DNA, the CDR3 is TGTGCCAGCAGCGCTCTAGAGGGAACTGGGGCCAACGTCCTGACTTTC. This chain joins TRBV9 and TRBJ2-6; tentative D call: TRBD2 (5 bases). Germline CDR1 SGDLS, CDR2 YYNGEE. Trimming removed 3 bases at V and 2 bases at J, with 12 bases between. This CDR3 is 16 amino acids long.

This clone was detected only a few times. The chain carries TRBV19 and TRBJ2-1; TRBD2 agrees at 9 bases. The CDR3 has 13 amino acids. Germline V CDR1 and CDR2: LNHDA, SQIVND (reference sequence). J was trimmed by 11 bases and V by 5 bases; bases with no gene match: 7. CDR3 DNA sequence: TGTGCCAGTAGTGCCGGGACTAGCTACCAGCAGTTCTTC. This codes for CASSAGTSYQQFF.

CDR3 region: CSVVAGAFNYGYTF. CDR3 coding DNA: TGCAGCGTTGTGGCAGGGGCCTTTAACTATGGCTACACCTTC. V and J are TRBV29-1 and TRBJ1-2; a weak D match, TRBD1 (6 bases). V gave up 4 bases and J gave up 1 base, with 13 bases separating them. The CDR3 extends over 14 amino acids. In germline, CDR1 is SQVTM, CDR2 ANQGSEA. The variable domain in full, completed from reference TRBV29-1 and TRBJ1-2, reads SAVISQKPSRDICQRGTSLTIQCQVDSQVTMMFWYRQQPGQSLTLIATANQGSEATYESGFVIDKFPISRPNLTFSTLTVSNMSPEDSSIYLCSVVAGAFNYGYTFGSGTRLTVV.

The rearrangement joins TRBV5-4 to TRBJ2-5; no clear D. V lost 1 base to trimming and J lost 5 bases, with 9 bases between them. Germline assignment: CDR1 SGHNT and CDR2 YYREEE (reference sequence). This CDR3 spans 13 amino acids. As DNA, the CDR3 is TGTGCCAGCAGCTTGCGTACAGAGGAGACCCAGTACTTC. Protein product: CASSLRTEETQYF.

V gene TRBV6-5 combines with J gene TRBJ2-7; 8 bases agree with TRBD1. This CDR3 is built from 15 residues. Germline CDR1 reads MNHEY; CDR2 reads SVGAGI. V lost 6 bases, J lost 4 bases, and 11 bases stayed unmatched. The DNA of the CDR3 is TGTGCCAGCAGCCTACTTGGGACAGGAGGATACGAGCAGTACTTC. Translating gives CASSLLGTGGYEQYF.

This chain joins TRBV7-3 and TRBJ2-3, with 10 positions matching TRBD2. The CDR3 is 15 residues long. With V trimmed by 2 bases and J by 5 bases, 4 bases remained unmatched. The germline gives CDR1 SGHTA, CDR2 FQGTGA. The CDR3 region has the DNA TGTGCCAGCAGCTTACAAAGCGGGAGGGGAGATACGCAGTATTTT. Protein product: CASSLQSGRGDTQYF.

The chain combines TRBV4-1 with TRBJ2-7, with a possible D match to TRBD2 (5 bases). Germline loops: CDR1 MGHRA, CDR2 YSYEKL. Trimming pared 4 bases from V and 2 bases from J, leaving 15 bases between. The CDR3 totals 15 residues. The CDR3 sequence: CASSLSDSRPYEQYF. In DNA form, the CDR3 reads TGCGCCAGCAGCCTGTCGGACTCCAGGCCCTACGAGCAGTACTTC.

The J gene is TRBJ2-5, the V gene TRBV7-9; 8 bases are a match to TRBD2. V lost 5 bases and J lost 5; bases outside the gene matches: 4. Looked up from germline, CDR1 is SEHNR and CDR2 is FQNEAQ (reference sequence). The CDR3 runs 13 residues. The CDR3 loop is CASSAGREETQYF. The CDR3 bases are TGTGCCAGCAGCGCCGGGAGGGAGGAGACCCAGTACTTC.

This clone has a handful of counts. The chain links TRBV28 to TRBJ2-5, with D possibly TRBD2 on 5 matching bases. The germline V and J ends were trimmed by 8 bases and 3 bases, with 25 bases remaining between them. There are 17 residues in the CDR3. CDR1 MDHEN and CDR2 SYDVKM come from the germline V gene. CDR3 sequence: CASRVGVGIIWEETQYF. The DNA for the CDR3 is TGTGCCAGCCGCGTGGGAGTCGGAATAATTTGGGAAGAGACCCAGTACTTC.

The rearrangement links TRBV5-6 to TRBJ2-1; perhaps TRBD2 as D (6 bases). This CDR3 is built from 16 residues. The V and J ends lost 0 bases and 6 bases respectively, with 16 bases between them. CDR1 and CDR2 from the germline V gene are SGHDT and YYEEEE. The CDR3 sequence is CASSLERSGPSNEQFF. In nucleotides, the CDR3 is TGTGCCAGCAGCTTGGAGAGGAGCGGGCCGAGCAATGAGCAGTTCTTC.

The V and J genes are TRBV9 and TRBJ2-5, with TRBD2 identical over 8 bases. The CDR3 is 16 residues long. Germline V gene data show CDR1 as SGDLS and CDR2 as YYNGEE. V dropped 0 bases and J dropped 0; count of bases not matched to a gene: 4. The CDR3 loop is CASSVGLAGNQETQYF. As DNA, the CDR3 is TGTGCCAGCAGCGTAGGGCTAGCGGGCAACCAAGAGACCCAGTACTTC.

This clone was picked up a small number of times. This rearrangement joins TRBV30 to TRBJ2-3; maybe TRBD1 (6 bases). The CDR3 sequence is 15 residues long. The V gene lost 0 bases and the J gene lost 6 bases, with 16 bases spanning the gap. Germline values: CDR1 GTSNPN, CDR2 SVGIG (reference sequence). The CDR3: CAWSVGPVGADTQYF. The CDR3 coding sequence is TGTGCCTGGAGTGTAGGCCCGGTGGGGGCCGATACGCAGTATTTT.

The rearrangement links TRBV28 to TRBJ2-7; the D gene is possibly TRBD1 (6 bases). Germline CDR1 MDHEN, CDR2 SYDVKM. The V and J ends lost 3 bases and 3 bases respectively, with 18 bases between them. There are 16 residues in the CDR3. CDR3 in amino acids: CASSLGVGTPYYEQYF. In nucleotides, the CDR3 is TGTGCCAGCAGTTTGGGGGTCGGGACACCTTACTACGAGCAGTACTTC.

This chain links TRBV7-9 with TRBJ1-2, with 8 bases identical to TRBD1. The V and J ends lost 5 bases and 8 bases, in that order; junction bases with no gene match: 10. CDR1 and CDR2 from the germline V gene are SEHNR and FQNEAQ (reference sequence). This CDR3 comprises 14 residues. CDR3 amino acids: CASSILQGVGGYTF. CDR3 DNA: TGTGCCAGCAGCATTCTACAGGGGGTTGGGGGCTACACCTTC.

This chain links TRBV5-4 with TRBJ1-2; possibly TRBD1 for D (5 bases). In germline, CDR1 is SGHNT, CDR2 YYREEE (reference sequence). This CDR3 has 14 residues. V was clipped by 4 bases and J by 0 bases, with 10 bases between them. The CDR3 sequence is CASSAQTANYGYTF. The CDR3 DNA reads TGTGCCAGCAGCGCCCAGACAGCTAACTATGGCTACACCTTC. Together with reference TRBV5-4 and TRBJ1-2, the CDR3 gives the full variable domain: ETGVTQSPTHLIKTRGQQVTLRCSSQSGHNTVSWYQQALGQGPQFIFQYYREEENGRGNFPPRFSGLQFPNYSSELNVNALELDDSALYLCASSAQTANYGYTFGSGTRLTVV.

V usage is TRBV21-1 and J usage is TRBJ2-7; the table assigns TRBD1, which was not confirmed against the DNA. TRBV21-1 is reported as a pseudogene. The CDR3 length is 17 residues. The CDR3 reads CASSKDSPGQGTYEQYF. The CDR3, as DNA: TGTGCCAGCAGCAAAGACTCTCCAGGACAGGGAACCTACGAGCAGTACTTC.